This T cell receptor beta chain emerged from a study of blood T cells in healthy people across ages. CDR1 and CDR2 (germline): MDHEN, SYDVKM. The CDR3 sequence is 14 residues long. Trimming took 6 bases from V and 0 from J, leaving 11 bases between them. Whole-study results and caveats: Age advanced and TCR beta diversity per million T cells fell, roughly linearly.

Remarks on this clonotype: The target antigen is unknown.

Primers used in a second PCR of about 7 to 12 cycles were a sample-barcoded 5' primer and a J-beta primer mix. TCRdb recomputed calls from the 5' RACE reads with MiXCR, one row per CDR3 protein. Among some 1.4 million distinct CDR3 sequences listed, roughly 45% were seen once. Sequencing was done on a sample of blood. The chain combines TRBV28 with TRBJ2-5; D gene uncertain. This TCR derives from a woman aged 18-30 years in good health. As DNA, the CDR3 is TGTGCCAGCAGCAGTACACAGTACCAAGAGACCCAGTACTTC. This encodes CASSSTQYQETQYF.